One sample yielded the 31 T cell receptor beta chains listed below, sequenced in a study of T-cell memory formation after mild COVID-19. TCRdb processed the 5' RACE reads anew with MiXCR; each CDR3 protein has one entry. The sample yields under 700,000 distinct CDR3 sequences, around 21% seen once. Material for sequencing was PBMCs or a T cell subset sorted from them (not recorded which). The origin of the receptors is an adult woman who had mild COVID-19 (a few samples of this study predate the infection). Cell type and time point are not known.

The chain recombines TRBV20-1 with TRBJ2-1; D gene unclear. The CDR3 consists of 12 residues. The germline CDR1 and CDR2 sequences are DFQATT and SNEGSKA (reference sequence). Trimming shortened V by 7 bases and J by 3 bases, and 10 bases separated the two germline ends. This CDR3 reads CSVKTSYNEQFF. Here the CDR3 DNA reads TGCAGTGTCAAGACCAGCTACAATGAGCAGTTCTTC.

The chain couples TRBV6-6 to TRBJ2-1, with D tentatively TRBD1 or TRBD2 (5 bases each). Germline V gene sequence: CDR1 MNHNY, CDR2 SVGAGI (reference sequence). The CDR3 length is 17 residues. V shed 2 bases and J shed 5 bases, with 19 bases lying between them. DNA for the CDR3: TGTGCCAGCAGTTACCTTCTCGGTCAGGGACGGAACAATGAGCAGTTCTTC. This codes for CASSYLLGQGRNNEQFF.

This clonotype was counted only a few times. The chain employs TRBV24-1 and TRBJ1-1; tentatively, D is TRBD1 (5 bases). The CDR3 extends over 15 amino acids. Trimming removed 6 bases at V and 0 bases at J, with 13 bases between. CDR1 KGHDR and CDR2 SFDVKD come from the germline V gene. Here the CDR3 DNA reads TGTGCCACCAGTCAATCGTCAGGGATGAACACTGAAGCTTTCTTT. It encodes CATSQSSGMNTEAFF.

This clonotype was detected many times. J is TRBJ1-3 and V is TRBV3-1; D not certain. Germline CDR1 is LGHDT and CDR2 is YNNKEL (reference sequence). Trimming pared 2 bases from V and 0 bases from J, leaving 8 bases between. The CDR3 length is 15 residues. CDR3 DNA sequence: TGTGCCAGCAGCCAAACAGTCCTCTCTGGAAACACCATATATTTT. Protein: CASSQTVLSGNTIYF.

The CDR3 bases are TGTGCCAGCAGCCACTCGACAGGGGATCCCTACGAGCAGTACTTC. The encoded protein is CASSHSTGDPYEQYF. The V gene is TRBV7-9, the J gene TRBJ2-7, with TRBD1 matching over 8 bases. The V gene's germline CDR1 is SEHNR and CDR2 FQNEAQ (reference sequence). With V trimmed by 5 bases and J by 2 bases, 8 bases remained unmatched. This CDR3 region has 15 residues.

The chain uses TRBV4-1 and TRBJ2-3; 9 bases map to TRBD2. The CDR3 is made up of 16 amino acids. The germline gives CDR1 MGHRA, CDR2 YSYEKL. The J segment lost 7 bases and the V segment lost 8 bases, leaving 16 bases of the junction unmatched. CDR3 residues: CASSLSPSGITNTQYF. CDR3 coding DNA: TGCGCCAGCTCCCTATCCCCTAGCGGGATAACAAATACGCAGTATTTT.

This chain connects TRBV12-3 or TRBV12-4 to TRBJ1-2; D is uncertain. Trimming took 3 bases from V and 5 from J, leaving 10 bases between them. There are 13 residues in the CDR3. The CDR3 bases are TGTGCCAGCAGTTTCGGCAGCCGGTATGGCTACACCTTC. It is translated as CASSFGSRYGYTF.

This clonotype was detected a few times. The chain has TRBV12-5 and TRBJ2-7, with unresolved D. V lost 1 base to trimming and J lost 3 bases, with 4 bases between them. The CDR3 is 12 amino acids. The germline V gene has CDR1 LGHNT and CDR2 FRNRAP. The CDR3 nucleotides read TGTGCTAGTGGTTTGGATATCTACGAGCAGTACTTC. Translated, it gives CASGLDIYEQYF. Together with reference TRBV12-5 and TRBJ2-7, the CDR3 gives the full variable domain: DARVTQTPRHKVTEMGQEVTMRCQPILGHNTVFWYRQTMMQGLELLAYFRNRAPLDDSGMPKDRFSAEMPDATLATLKIQPSEPRDSAVYFCASGLDIYEQYFGPGTRLTVT.

This clonotype was seen a handful of times. The chain uses TRBV15 and TRBJ2-7, with TRBD1 identical over 9 bases. The CDR3 consists of 14 residues. Germline CDR1 reads LNHNV; CDR2 reads YYDKDF (reference sequence). Unmatched junction bases numbered 2, after V lost 3 bases and J lost 2 bases. CDR3 amino acids: CATSRGTGTYEQYF. CDR3 nucleotide sequence: TGTGCCACCAGCAGGGGGACAGGGACCTACGAGCAGTACTTC.

This clonotype appeared a few times. The chain uses TRBV4-1 and TRBJ2-7; 13 bases fit TRBD2. Germline CDR1 reads MGHRA; CDR2 reads YSYEKL. The CDR3 totals 17 residues. Trimming at V came to 4 bases and at J to 2 bases, leaving 8 bases not matched to a gene. In DNA form, the CDR3 reads TGCGCCAGCAGCCGCCGACTAGCGGGGGGTCTCACCTACGAGCAGTACTTC. This gives the protein CASSRRLAGGLTYEQYF.

This clonotype was observed many times. V is TRBV6-5 and J is TRBJ2-6; D is possibly TRBD1 (5 bases). The CDR3 totals 16 residues. Germline V gene lookup returns CDR1 MNHEY and CDR2 SVGAGI. Trimming stripped 2 bases from V and 4 bases from J, with 12 bases between. For the CDR3, the DNA is TGTGCCAGCAGTTACACGGCAGGGCACGGGGCCAACGTCCTGACTTTC. It encodes CASSYTAGHGANVLTF.

This clonotype has a count of ten or more. The chain joins TRBV10-3 to TRBJ1-1, with 8 bases lining up with TRBD1. V lost 3 bases and J lost 2; bases outside the gene matches: 5. From germline, CDR1 is ENHRY and CDR2 SYGVKD. This CDR3 is built from 15 residues. CDR3 protein: CAISDSDRGNTEAFF. The CDR3 region has the DNA TGTGCCATCAGTGACTCAGACAGGGGAAACACTGAAGCTTTCTTT.

This clonotype was counted only a few times. The V gene is TRBV7-2, the J gene TRBJ2-7, with TRBD1 matching 7 bases. Germline CDR1 and CDR2: SGHTA and FQGNSA. The V segment lost 4 bases and the J segment 6 bases; nucleotides outside the gene matches: 12. This CDR3 is built from 15 residues. The CDR3 reads CASSSRQGQMSEQYF. The CDR3 region has the DNA TGTGCCAGCAGCTCGAGACAGGGCCAAATGTCCGAGCAGTACTTC.

This clonotype was detected a few times. This chain uses TRBV20-1 with TRBJ2-7, with D hard to call. The CDR3 length is 12 residues. The V and J ends lost 3 bases and 1 base respectively, with 7 bases between them. Germline CDR1 and CDR2: DFQATT and SNEGSKA (reference sequence). The CDR3: CSASLQSYEQYF. The CDR3 bases are TGCAGTGCTAGTCTTCAGTCCTACGAGCAGTACTTC.

This clonotype occurred a few times. V is TRBV6-5 and J is TRBJ1-6; TRBD1 is a possible D gene (5 bases). The CDR3 loop spans 16 amino acids. CDR1 is MNHEY, CDR2 SVGAGI, per germline. V lost 3 bases, J lost 10 bases, and 19 bases lay in between. The CDR3 DNA is TGTGCCAGCAGTTATCTCCTCGGGACGGTCGGCTCACCCCTCCACTTT. It yields the protein CASSYLLGTVGSPLHF.

This clonotype showed up just a few times. The chain joins TRBV12-3 or TRBV12-4 to TRBJ2-5; TRBD2 aligns across 15 bases. V was clipped by 4 bases and J by 1 base; unmatched bases: 7. The CDR3 runs to 18 residues. CDR3: CASSWTSGGAGSQETQYF. The CDR3 bases are TGTGCCAGCAGTTGGACTAGCGGGGGGGCCGGTTCCCAAGAGACCCAGTACTTC.

This chain joins TRBV6-5 and TRBJ1-5; D ambiguous. The germline V gene has CDR1 MNHEY and CDR2 SVGAGI. This CDR3 comprises 14 residues. Trimming stripped 4 bases from V and 4 bases from J, with 11 bases between. The CDR3 DNA reads as TGTGCCAGCAGTTTCGGCAGATCAAATCAGCCCCAGCATTTT. Translating gives CASSFGRSNQPQHF.

The chain joins TRBV5-6 to TRBJ2-7; TRBD1 agrees at 7 bases. The CDR3 extends over 14 amino acids. Germline CDR1 is SGHDT and CDR2 is YYEEEE. J lost 4 bases, V lost 7 bases, and 11 bases had no gene match. The CDR3 DNA is TGTGCCAGCGGCATGACAGGGCACGGGTACGAGCAGTACTTC. Amino acids: CASGMTGHGYEQYF. Drawing the rest from reference TRBV5-6 and TRBJ2-7, the complete variable domain is DAGVTQSPTHLIKTRGQQVTLRCSPKSGHDTVSWYQQALGQGPQFIFQYYEEEERQRGNFPDRFSGHQFPNYSSELNVNALLLGDSALYLCASGMTGHGYEQYFGPGTRLTVT.

J is TRBJ2-2 and V is TRBV20-1; 9 positions match TRBD1. Looked up from germline, CDR1 is DFQATT and CDR2 is SNEGSKA (reference sequence). J gave up 7 bases and V 3 bases, and 9 bases lay outside the gene matches. This CDR3 is built from 15 residues. The CDR3 nucleotides are TGCAGTGCTAGGTTCGGGACAGGGAAATTCGGGGAGCTGTTTTTT. It is translated as CSARFGTGKFGELFF.

This rearrangement joins TRBV4-2 to TRBJ2-5; D is unresolved. CDR3 length: 12 amino acids. Germline CDR1 and CDR2: LGHNA and YNFKEQ. Trimming removed 0 bases from V and 7 bases from J, with 6 bases in between. The CDR3 DNA follows: TGTGCCAGCAGCCAAGACATGGGGACCCAGTACTTC. Encoded protein: CASSQDMGTQYF.

This clonotype was observed a handful of times. In DNA form, the CDR3 reads TGTGCCTGGAGCACGGCCGGGAACTACGAGCAGTACTTC. It specifies CAWSTAGNYEQYF. The rearrangement joins TRBV30 to TRBJ2-7; the D gene is possibly TRBD2 (5 bases). Germline-derived CDR1 and CDR2 are GTSNPN and SVGIG (reference sequence). The germline V and J ends were trimmed by 3 bases and 3 bases, with 12 bases remaining between them. This CDR3 contains 13 residues. Using reference TRBV30 and TRBJ2-7 for the parts outside the CDR3, the full variable domain is SQTIHQWPATLVQPVGSPLSLECTVEGTSNPNLYWYRQAAGRGLQLLFYSVGIGQISSEVPQNLSASRPQDRQFILSSKKLLLSDSGFYLCAWSTAGNYEQYFGPGTRLTVT.

This clonotype was recorded many times. This sequence joins TRBV5-1 and TRBJ2-3; tentative D call: TRBD2 (6 bases). Germline V gene data show CDR1 as SGHRS and CDR2 as YFSETQ. V lost 6 bases to trimming and J lost 1 base, with 12 bases between them. This CDR3 contains 14 residues. This CDR3 reads CASTPGLGTDTQYF. As DNA, the CDR3 is TGCGCCAGCACCCCGGGACTGGGCACAGATACGCAGTATTTT.

This chain connects TRBV7-2 to TRBJ2-6; D perhaps matches TRBD1 (6 bases). From germline, CDR1 is SGHTA and CDR2 FQGNSA. V shed 6 bases and J shed 0 bases, with 6 bases lying between them. The CDR3 length is 14 residues. The CDR3 region is CASRGHSGANVLTF. The DNA for the CDR3 is TGTGCCAGCAGGGGACACTCTGGGGCCAACGTCCTGACTTTC.

This clonotype was seen a handful of times. The chain uses TRBV4-1 and TRBJ2-2, with D possibly matching TRBD2 (6 bases). Germline assignment: CDR1 MGHRA and CDR2 YSYEKL. The CDR3 length is 14 residues. Trimming took 6 bases from V and 1 from J, leaving 9 bases between them. The CDR3 region has the DNA TGCGCCAGCAGGTCCGGGGGGAACACCGGGGAGCTGTTTTTT. This codes for CASRSGGNTGELFF.

The sample holds a few counts of this clonotype. The CDR3 spells CASSRDGSRTGELFF. The CDR3 coding sequence is TGTGCCAGCAGCCGGGACGGCTCGCGGACCGGGGAGCTGTTTTTT. The rearrangement links TRBV7-9 to TRBJ2-2, with D perhaps matching TRBD1 or TRBD2 (5 bases each). Germline CDR1 is SEHNR and CDR2 is FQNEAQ (reference sequence). The CDR3 totals 15 residues. V dropped 5 bases and J dropped 5 bases, with 15 bases sitting between them.

J is TRBJ2-7 and V is TRBV7-6; TRBD1 is a possible D gene (5 bases). Trimming cost V 3 bases and J 6 bases, with 9 bases left between them. Germline V gives CDR1 SGHVS, CDR2 FNYEAQ. This CDR3 has 12 amino acids. The CDR3 DNA reads as TGTGCCAGCAGCTTCACGACAGCCGAGCAGTACTTC. It codes for CASSFTTAEQYF.

The sample holds a few counts of this clonotype. The CDR3 DNA follows: TGTGCCAGCAGGAACACAGGGGGCGACGAGCAGTACTTC. As protein: CASRNTGGDEQYF. The chain recombines TRBV6-1 with TRBJ2-7; 9 bases agree with TRBD1. The CDR3 has 13 amino acids. In germline, CDR1 is MNHNS, CDR2 SASEGT. The V gene end was trimmed by 6 bases and the J gene end by 5 bases; junction bases not matched to a gene: 5.

V gene TRBV6-5 combines with J gene TRBJ2-3; TRBD1 or TRBD2 may be the D gene (5 bases each). V lost 6 bases and J 2 bases, leaving 15 bases between the germline ends. CDR3 length: 15 residues. The germline gives CDR1 MNHEY, CDR2 SVGAGI. In DNA form, the CDR3 reads TGTGCCAGCAGACGACAGAGGGCCCACACAGATACGCAGTATTTT. Translating it yields CASRRQRAHTDTQYF.

In this sample, this clonotype turned up a few times. The chain has TRBV7-9 and TRBJ2-7; the match to TRBD1 covers 9 bases. Germline V gene sequence: CDR1 SEHNR, CDR2 FQNEAQ (reference sequence). Trimming cost V 0 bases and J 4 bases; bases outside gene matches: 7. This CDR3 is 16 amino acids long. CDR3 coding DNA: TGTGCCAGCAGCTTAGCCCGACAGGGGGTATGGTACGAGCAGTACTTC. Protein sequence: CASSLARQGVWYEQYF.

Only a few counts were recorded for this clonotype. CDR3 region: CASSPWGGSDEQYF. The CDR3 DNA follows: TGTGCCAGCAGCCCGTGGGGGGGCTCGGACGAGCAGTACTTC. The chain couples TRBV12-3 or TRBV12-4 to TRBJ2-7; D is perhaps TRBD2 (7 bases). V was trimmed by 6 bases and J by 5 bases, leaving 17 bases between them. The CDR3 totals 14 residues.

V and J are TRBV7-3 and TRBJ1-3; D unresolved. Germline CDR1 reads SGHTA; CDR2 reads FQGTGA. There are 13 residues in the CDR3. Trimming pared 5 bases from V and 2 bases from J, leaving 7 bases between. CDR3 amino acids: CASSAGTGNTIYF. Here the CDR3 DNA reads TGTGCCAGCAGCGCCGGAACTGGAAACACCATATATTTT. Combining the CDR3 with reference TRBV7-3 and TRBJ1-3 gives the whole variable domain GAGVSQTPSNKVTEKGKYVELRCDPISGHTALYWYRQSLGQGPEFLIYFQGTGAADDSGLPNDRFFAVRPEGSVSTLKIQRTERGDSAVYLCASSAGTGNTIYFGEGSWLTVV.